These T cell receptor beta chains were read from a single sample in a study of T cells in Graves' hyperthyroidism and ophthalmopathy. Each CDR3 protein is one row after TCRdb ran MiXCR on the multiplex PCR reads. Here the sample spans about 610,000 distinct CDR3 sequences, about 15% being singletons. Sample: blood. Receptors originate from a woman in her thirties or forties with Graves' ophthalmopathy. CDR3s leave out the opening cysteine and the closing phenylalanine or tryptophan.

V	J	CDR3
TRBV12-3/TRBV12-4	TRBJ1-5	ASSFMVQGGQPQH
TRBV28	TRBJ2-7	ASSSPGLGAYEQY
TRBV30	TRBJ2-4	AWSVGHRLAGGNIQY
TRBV28	TRBJ1-2	ASSTRDRGMGGYT
TRBV2	TRBJ2-1	ASGVEQF
TRBV28	TRBJ2-5	ASSLSGVGETQY
TRBV11-2	TRBJ1-5	ASSPQQGKISNQPQH
TRBV18	TRBJ1-3	ASSLRTGGISGNTIY
TRBV20-1	TRBJ1-1	SASVQYPNTEAF
TRBV6-1	TRBJ2-6	ASRSGISGANVLT
TRBV27	TRBJ1-1	ASSPNGAGTEAF
TRBV5-1	TRBJ1-2	ASSNGRGADYGYT
TRBV7-2	TRBJ2-5	ASSLYNGQGETQY
TRBV13	TRBJ2-5	ASSPSRRETQY
TRBV9	TRBJ1-5	ASSVWDSQEPQH
TRBV12-3/TRBV12-4	TRBJ2-2	ASSFLAGVAGELF
TRBV6-5	TRBJ1-6	ASSYSEGSLH
TRBV6-2/TRBV6-3	TRBJ1-2	ASSPTAYGYT
TRBV5-1	TRBJ2-7	ASSLAGQGVDEQY
TRBV7-2	TRBJ2-5	ASSLGQGMETQY
TRBV4-2	TRBJ2-3	ASSQDALAGGIDTQY
TRBV6-6	TRBJ2-5	ASSFLGDPVQETQY
TRBV5-1	TRBJ1-3	ASSLVGSYGNTIY
TRBV11-3	TRBJ2-2	ASSKDRASTGELF
TRBV4-2	TRBJ2-7	ASSQVGGDFYEQY
TRBV4-2	TRBJ2-3	ASSQGAASTDTQY